This passage covers 2 T cell receptor beta chains from one sample sequenced in a study of blood T cell repertoires in COVID-19 (dated by TCRdb to between 2020 and 2021). The library came from the immunoSEQ multiplex PCR assay. The immuneACCESS repertoire file appears here via TCRdb, limited to in-frame rearrangements. These files lack a portion of the clones; in checked studies, under half of the deficit traces to unresolved V genes, and the cause of the others is not known. The sample records 250,000 to 300,000 clones, roughly nine tenths of which are singletons. Around 2.2% of the sample goes to the ten largest clones. What was sequenced was peripheral blood. The source is a woman aged 50 to 60 who had recovered from COVID-19.

This chain links TRBV28 with TRBJ2-5; 8 bases map to TRBD1. Germline CDR1 and CDR2: MDHEN and SYDVKM. The CDR3 is 16 amino acids. The V segment lost 4 bases and the J segment 2 bases; nucleotides outside the gene matches: 9. The CDR3 nucleotides are TGTGCCAGCAGTTCCCCAGGACAGGGAACTCAAGAGACCCAGTACTTC. Encoded protein: CASSSPGQGTQETQYF.

This clone has just a few counts. This chain uses TRBV11-2 with TRBJ2-2; D is possibly TRBD2 (5 bases). This CDR3 is built from 13 residues. Germline lookup yields CDR1 SGHAT and CDR2 FQNNGV. Trimming took 5 bases from V and 12 from J, leaving 16 bases between them. DNA of the CDR3: TGTGCCAGCAGCCCCGACGGCGGGTTTAAGCTGTTTTTT. Its protein product is CASSPDGGFKLFF.